This record concerns one T cell receptor beta chain sequence. CDR1 is SGDLS and CDR2 is YYNGEE in the germline V gene. Trimming removed 1 base at V and 6 bases at J, with 11 bases between. The CDR3 runs 13 residues. The data derive from a study of blood T cell repertoires in COVID-19. In the original processing: Reference gene primers were amplified, and this amplification served to estimate nucleated cell counts. The protocol was immunoSEQ multiplex PCR, while the TCRdb copy is restricted to in-frame clones and leaves out a portion. D and trimming come from the DNA, and the V and J calls and clone size come from that table. The sample records approximately 120,000 clones, 79% being singletons.

The TCR was taken from a man in his forties or fifties with active or convalescent COVID-19. The chain couples TRBV9 to TRBJ2-7; D is ambiguous. The source material was peripheral blood. CDR3 region: CASSVLVGSEQYF. CDR3 DNA sequence: TGTGCCAGCAGCGTATTGGTCGGTTCCGAGCAGTACTTC.